This T cell receptor beta chain was sequenced in a study of shared clonotypes between healthy human individuals. The CDR3 consists of 15 residues. V dropped 1 base and J dropped 2; count of bases not matched to a gene: 2. The germline V gene encodes CDR1 SGHRS and CDR2 YFSETQ. Study findings and constraints: The sharing of about 5% of naive CD4 clonotypes was seen across a few donors.

Genomic DNA of each subset was evenly split across several immunoSEQ plates. Using immunoSEQ multiplex PCR, the repertoire was profiled, and TCRdb retains in-frame clones only, with some absent. The sample has some 2,500,000 clones; about 90% are singletons. As to this clone: The antigen remains unidentified. In the same sample, other DNA sequences code for this CDR3.

This TCR was sampled from a man younger than 30 in good health. Some clones in this sample may be carry-over from other donors' samples. This chain uses TRBV5-1 with TRBJ2-1; TRBD2 aligns across 8 bases. Sequenced: naive CD4+ T cells from PBMCs. Subset specified: CD45RA+ positively selected. The CDR3 reads CASSLTSGPYNEQFF. DNA for the CDR3: TGCGCCAGCAGCTTGACTAGCGGTCCCTACAATGAGCAGTTCTTC.